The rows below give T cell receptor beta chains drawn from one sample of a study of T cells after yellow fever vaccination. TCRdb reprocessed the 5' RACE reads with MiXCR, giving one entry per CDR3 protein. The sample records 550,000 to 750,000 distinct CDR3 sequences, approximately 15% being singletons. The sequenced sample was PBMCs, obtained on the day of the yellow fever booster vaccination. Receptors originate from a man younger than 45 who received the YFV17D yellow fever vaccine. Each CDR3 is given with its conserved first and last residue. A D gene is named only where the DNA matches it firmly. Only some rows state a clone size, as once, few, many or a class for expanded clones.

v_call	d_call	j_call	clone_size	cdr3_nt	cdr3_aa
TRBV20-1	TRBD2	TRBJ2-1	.	TGCAGTGCTAGAGATGACGGGACTAGCTCCTGGGATGAGCAGTTCTTC	CSARDDGTSSWDEQFF
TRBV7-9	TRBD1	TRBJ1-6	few	TGTGCCAGCAGCTTGATAGGGGGCCGCGGTGCTAATTCACCCCTCCACTTT	CASSLIGGRGANSPLHF
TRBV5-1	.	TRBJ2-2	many	TGCGCCAGCAGCCTCAGAGAGGAGGGGGAGCTGTTTTTT	CASSLREEGELFF
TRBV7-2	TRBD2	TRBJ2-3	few	TGTGCCAGCAGCTCGAGACTAGCGGGAGGGGGTCATACGCAGTATTTT	CASSSRLAGGGHTQYF
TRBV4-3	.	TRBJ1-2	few	TGCGCCAGCAGCCAAGACAGCTCAGGCGGTGGCTACACCTTC	CASSQDSSGGGYTF
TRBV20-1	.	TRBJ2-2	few	TGCAGTGCTCGGGAGGGACAGCTACCCGGGGAGCTGTTTTTT	CSAREGQLPGELFF
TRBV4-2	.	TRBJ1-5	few	TGTGCCAGCAGCTCGGCGTCGGGGGATCAGCCCCAGCATTTT	CASSSASGDQPQHF
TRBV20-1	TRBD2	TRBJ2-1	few	TGCAGTGCTGCTGTAGCGGGGAGGTCCTACAATGAGCAGTTCTTC	CSAAVAGRSYNEQFF
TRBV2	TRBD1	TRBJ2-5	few	TGTGCCAGCAGCTCCGGGACAGGAGGGAAAGAGACCCAGTACTTC	CASSSGTGGKETQYF
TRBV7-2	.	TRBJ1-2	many	TGTGCCAGCAGCTCGGACAATAACTATGGCTACACCTTC	CASSSDNNYGYTF
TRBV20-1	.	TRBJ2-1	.	TGCAGTGCTAGAGATTTGGGTGAGCAGTTCTTC	CSARDLGEQFF
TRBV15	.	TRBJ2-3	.	TGTGCCACCAGCAGAACTCCCCGGGCCGGATCCGGCGATACGCAGTATTTT	CATSRTPRAGSGDTQYF
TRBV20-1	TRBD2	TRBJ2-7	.	TGCAGTGCGACAACAGCGGTCGGGGGGTACGAGCAGTACTTC	CSATTAVGGYEQYF
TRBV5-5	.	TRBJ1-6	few	TGTGCCAGCAGACGGACGGACAGCCGACATAATTCACCCCTCCACTTT	CASRRTDSRHNSPLHF
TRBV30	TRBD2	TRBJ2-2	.	TGTGCCTGGAGTGATGATAGCGGGAGTGGCACCGGGGAGCTGTTTTTT	CAWSDDSGSGTGELFF
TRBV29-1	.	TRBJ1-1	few	TGCAGCGTTGGGGTGCAGCCGAACACTGAAGCTTTCTTT	CSVGVQPNTEAFF
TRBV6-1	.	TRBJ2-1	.	TGTGCCAGCTACGTAGGGGCCTCCTACAATGAGCAGTTCTTC	CASYVGASYNEQFF
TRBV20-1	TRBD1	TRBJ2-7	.	TGCAGTGCCGGGGACAGGGTTGGCCACGAGCAGTACTTC	CSAGDRVGHEQYF
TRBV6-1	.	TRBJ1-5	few	TGTGCCAGCAGTCCGTTGGGCAGGGGCAATCAGCCCCAGCATTTT	CASSPLGRGNQPQHF
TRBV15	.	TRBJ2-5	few	TGTGCCACCAGCCCAACAGGTCCCCAAGAGACCCAGTACTTC	CATSPTGPQETQYF
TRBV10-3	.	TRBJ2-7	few	TGTGCCATCGGGAGTGGTGGGAGACACCACTACGAGCAGTACTTC	CAIGSGGRHHYEQYF
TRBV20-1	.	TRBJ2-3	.	TGCAGTGCAGTGGGGCTGAGCACAGATACGCAGTATTTT	CSAVGLSTDTQYF
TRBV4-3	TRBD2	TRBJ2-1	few	TGCGCCAGCAGCCAACCGGGACTAGCGGGAGGGACCTCCTACAATGAGCAGTTCTTC	CASSQPGLAGGTSYNEQFF
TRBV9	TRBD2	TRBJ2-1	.	TGTGCCAGCAGCGCCGGGGGGGGATATGAGCAGTTCTTC	CASSAGGGYEQFF
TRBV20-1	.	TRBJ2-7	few	TGCAGTGCTAGAGTTCCCGCAGGCGAGCAGTACTTC	CSARVPAGEQYF
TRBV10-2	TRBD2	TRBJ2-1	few	TGCGCCAGCTTAGCGGGAGGGAGCTCCTACAATGAGCAGTTCTTC	CASLAGGSSYNEQFF
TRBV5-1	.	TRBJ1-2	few	TGCGCCAGCAGCCTGGGGGGGAACTCTGCCTATGGCTACACCTTC	CASSLGGNSAYGYTF
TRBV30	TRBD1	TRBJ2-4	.	TGTGCCTGGAGTGTACTCGCAGGGGGAGCCAAAAACATTCAGTACTTC	CAWSVLAGGAKNIQYF
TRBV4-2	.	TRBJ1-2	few	TGTGCCAGCAGCCAAGATATGGAGGCCCTCTATGGCTACACCTTC	CASSQDMEALYGYTF
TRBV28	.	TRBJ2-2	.	TGTGCCAGCAATTCTCACAGGCCCCCGAACACCGGGGAGCTGTTTTTT	CASNSHRPPNTGELFF
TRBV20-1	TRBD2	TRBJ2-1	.	TGCAGTGCTAGAGATCCGCTAGCGGGAGACTCCTACAATGAGCAGTTCTTC	CSARDPLAGDSYNEQFF